The 9 T cell receptor beta chains in this list originate from one sample, sequenced in a study of beta chain features in type 1 diabetes (dated by TCRdb to the late 2010s). Libraries came from the immunoSEQ multiplex PCR assay. The entire amount of isolated RNA was reverse transcribed using the High Capacity cDNA Reverse Transcription Kit, so the sequenced TCRB transcripts were expressed ones. TCRdb re-hosts the immuneACCESS table, in-frame sequences only. Its copies lack some clones; in the studies checked, an unresolved V gene accounts for under half of them, and the cause for the rest is not known. The sample data list about 290,000 clones, and about 8.5% of these were observed just once. The ten largest make up about 0.93% of the sample. The material sequenced was central memory CD4+ T cells from blood. Receptors were obtained from a young woman in good health.

A few counts support this clone. The chain is built from TRBV7-3 and TRBJ2-7; D uncertain. This CDR3 contains 13 residues. The V end lost 2 bases, the J end lost 6 bases, and 11 bases lay between the germline ends. CDR1 SGHTA and CDR2 FQGTGA come from the germline V gene. The CDR3, as DNA: TGTGCCAGCAGCTTAGCGCCTGACCTCGAGCAGTACGTC. Protein sequence: CASSLAPDLEQYV.

This clone was seen only a few times. The chain combines TRBV7-9 with TRBJ1-2; D uncertain. The length of the CDR3 is 12 residues. The V gene lost 5 bases and the J gene lost 4 bases, with 8 bases spanning the gap. Germline-derived CDR1 and CDR2 are SEHNR and FQNEAQ (reference sequence). The CDR3 spells CASSRSGYGYTF. The CDR3 DNA is TGTGCCAGCAGCCGGTCCGGCTATGGCTACACCTTC.

This clone was detected ten times or more. The CDR3 here is CAWKRANTEAFF. The CDR3 region has the DNA TGTGCCTGGAAACGGGCGAACACTGAAGCTTTCTTT. This chain links TRBV30 with TRBJ1-1; D is ambiguous. Germline assignment: CDR1 GTSNPN and CDR2 SVGIG (reference sequence). Trimming shortened V by 4 bases and J by 1 base, and 7 bases separated the two germline ends. This CDR3 has 12 residues.

This clone was observed at least ten times. The chain is built from TRBV7-9 and TRBJ2-3, with TRBD2 matching 10 bases. CDR1 and CDR2 from the germline V gene are SEHNR and FQNEAQ (reference sequence). This CDR3 is 13 amino acids long. Trimming removed 5 bases from V and 14 bases from J; junction bases left unmatched: 10. The CDR3 nucleotides are TGTGCCAGCAGCGCAAGCGGGGGGGCGTATGGGTATTTT. Translated, it gives CASSASGGAYGYF.

This clone was observed many times. This chain connects TRBV11-1 to TRBJ1-1; possibly TRBD1 for D (5 bases). Trimming left V 5 bases short and J 0 bases short, with 13 bases between. CDR1 is SGHAT and CDR2 is FQDESV in the germline V gene (reference sequence). The CDR3 contains 15 residues. The CDR3 reads CASSPLGQVNTEAFF. The CDR3 DNA reads as TGTGCCAGCAGCCCGTTGGGGCAGGTGAACACTGAAGCTTTCTTT.

This clone was seen a few times. A far bigger clonotype differs at one base, so this is likely a read error. The chain joins TRBV11-3 to TRBJ2-3; D gene ambiguous. Germline V gene sequence: CDR1 SGHNT, CDR2 YENEEA. CDR3 length: 11 amino acids. With 4 bases removed from V and 2 bases from J, the gap between germline ends came to 1 base. In DNA, the CDR3 is TGTGCCAGCAGCTCCACAGATACGCAGTATTTT. The encoded protein is CASSSTDTQYF.

There are many counts of this clone. The V and J genes are TRBV9 and TRBJ1-4, with TRBD1 matching over 7 bases. CDR1 is SGDLS and CDR2 is YYNGEE in the germline V gene. V dropped 2 bases and J dropped 3; count of bases not matched to a gene: 7. This CDR3 has 16 residues. For the CDR3, the DNA is TGTGCCAGCAGCGTCAGCCCGGGACAGCCTAATGAAAAACTGTTTTTT. It specifies CASSVSPGQPNEKLFF.

This clone came up a few times. The chain recombines TRBV25-1 with TRBJ2-5, with D perhaps matching TRBD2 (5 bases). CDR3 length: 13 amino acids. In germline, CDR1 is MGHDK, CDR2 SYGVNS. Trimming pared 3 bases from V and 5 bases from J, leaving 10 bases between. The CDR3 sequence: CASSEAGGETQYF. The CDR3 bases are TGTGCCAGCAGTGAGGCAGGAGGCGAGACCCAGTACTTC. Combining the CDR3 with reference TRBV25-1 and TRBJ2-5 gives the whole variable domain EADIYQTPRYLVIGTGKKITLECSQTMGHDKMYWYQQDPGMELHLIHYSYGVNSTEKGDLSSESTVSRIRTEHFPLTLESARPSHTSQYLCASSEAGGETQYFGPGTRLLVL.

This chain connects TRBV6-5 to TRBJ2-7, with D unresolved. Trimming removed 6 bases at V and 0 bases at J, with 6 bases between. The CDR3 is 12 residues long. Germline CDR1 MNHEY, CDR2 SVGAGI. CDR3 DNA: TGTGCCAGCAGGTCAAGCTCCTACGAGCAGTACGTC. Amino acid sequence: CASRSSSYEQYV.